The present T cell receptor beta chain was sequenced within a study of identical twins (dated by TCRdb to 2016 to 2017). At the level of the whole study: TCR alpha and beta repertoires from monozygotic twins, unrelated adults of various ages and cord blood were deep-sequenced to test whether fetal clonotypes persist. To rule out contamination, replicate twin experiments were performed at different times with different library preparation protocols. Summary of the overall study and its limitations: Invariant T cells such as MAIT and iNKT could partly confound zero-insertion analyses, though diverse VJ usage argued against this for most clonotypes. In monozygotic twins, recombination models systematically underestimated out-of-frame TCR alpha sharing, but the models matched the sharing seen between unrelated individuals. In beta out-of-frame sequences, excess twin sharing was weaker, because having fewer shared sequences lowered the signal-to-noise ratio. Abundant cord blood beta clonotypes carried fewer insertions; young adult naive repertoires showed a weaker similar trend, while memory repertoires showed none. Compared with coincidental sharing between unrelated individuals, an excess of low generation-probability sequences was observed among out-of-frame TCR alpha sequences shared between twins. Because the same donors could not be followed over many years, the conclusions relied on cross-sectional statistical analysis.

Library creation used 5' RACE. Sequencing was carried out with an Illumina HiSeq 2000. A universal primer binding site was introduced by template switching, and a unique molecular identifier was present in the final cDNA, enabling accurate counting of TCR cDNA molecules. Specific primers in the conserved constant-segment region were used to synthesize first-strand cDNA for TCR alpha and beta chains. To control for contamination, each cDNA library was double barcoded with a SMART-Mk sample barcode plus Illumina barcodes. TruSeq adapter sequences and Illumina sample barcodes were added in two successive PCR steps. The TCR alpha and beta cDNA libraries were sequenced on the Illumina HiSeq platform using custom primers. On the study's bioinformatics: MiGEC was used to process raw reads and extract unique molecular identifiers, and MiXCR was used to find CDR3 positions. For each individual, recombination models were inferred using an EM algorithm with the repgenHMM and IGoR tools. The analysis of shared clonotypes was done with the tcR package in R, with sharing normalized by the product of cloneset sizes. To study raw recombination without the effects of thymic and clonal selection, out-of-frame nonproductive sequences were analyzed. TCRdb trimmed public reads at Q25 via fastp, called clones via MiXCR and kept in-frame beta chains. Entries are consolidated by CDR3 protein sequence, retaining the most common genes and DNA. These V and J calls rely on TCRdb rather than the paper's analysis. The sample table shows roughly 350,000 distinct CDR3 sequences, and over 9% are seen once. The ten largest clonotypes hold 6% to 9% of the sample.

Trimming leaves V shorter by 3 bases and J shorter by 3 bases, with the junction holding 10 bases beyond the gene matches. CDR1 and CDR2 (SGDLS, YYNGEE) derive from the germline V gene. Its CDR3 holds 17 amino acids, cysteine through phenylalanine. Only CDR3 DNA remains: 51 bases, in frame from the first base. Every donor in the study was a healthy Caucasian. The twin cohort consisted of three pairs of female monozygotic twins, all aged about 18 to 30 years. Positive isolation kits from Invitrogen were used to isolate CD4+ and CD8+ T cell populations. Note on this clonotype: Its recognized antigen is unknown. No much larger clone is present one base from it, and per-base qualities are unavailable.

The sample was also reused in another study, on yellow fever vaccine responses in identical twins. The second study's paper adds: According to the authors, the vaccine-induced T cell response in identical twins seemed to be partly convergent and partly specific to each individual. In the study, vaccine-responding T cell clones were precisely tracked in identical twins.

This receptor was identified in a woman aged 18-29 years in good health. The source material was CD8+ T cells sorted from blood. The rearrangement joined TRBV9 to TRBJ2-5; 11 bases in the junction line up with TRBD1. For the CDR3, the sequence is CASSAPAGQGVEETQYF. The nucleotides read TGTGCCAGCAGCGCCCCAGCGGGACAGGGGGTTGAAGAGACCCAGTACTTC.